Listed here are 9 T cell receptor beta chains from one sample, sequenced in a study of identical twins. In TCRdb, the 5' RACE reads were re-called with MiXCR into one record per CDR3 protein. The sample holds roughly 700,000 distinct CDR3 sequences; 8% to 9% are singletons and the top ten take 0.98%. This sample also appeared in a second study, on yellow fever vaccine responses in identical twins.

Sequences were obtained from PBMCs. The receptors were gathered from a woman under 30 in good health.

This clonotype was counted between two and nine times. J is TRBJ2-7 and V is TRBV10-3; 8 nucleotides line up with TRBD2. The ends lost 3 bases at V and 7 bases at J; junction bases unmatched: 14. The CDR3 runs to 16 residues. CDR1 and CDR2 (germline): ENHRY, SYGVKD. This chain's CDR3 is CAISDSGAGGPWEQYF. The CDR3, as DNA: TGTGCCATCAGTGACTCCGGGGCGGGAGGACCTTGGGAGCAGTACTTC.

This clonotype has a count of ten or more. The chain combines TRBV4-3 with TRBJ1-4; TRBD1 might be the D (5 bases). The CDR3 has 16 amino acids. V was trimmed by 0 bases and J by 4 bases, leaving 12 bases between them. In germline, CDR1 is LGHNA, CDR2 YSLEER. CDR3 bases: TGCGCCAGCAGCCAAGAAGGGTTAGGGGTTAATGAAAAACTGTTTTTT. This encodes CASSQEGLGVNEKLFF.

There are many counts of this clonotype. V usage is TRBV6-5 and J usage is TRBJ2-1; D uncertain. The germline V gene has CDR1 MNHEY and CDR2 SVGAGI. V shed 0 bases and J shed 4 bases, with 10 bases lying between them. There are 15 residues in the CDR3. DNA for the CDR3: TGTGCCAGCAGTTACTCGATTTTAGGGTACAATGAGCAGTTCTTC. Its translation is CASSYSILGYNEQFF.

The rearrangement uses TRBV5-1 and TRBJ2-1, with TRBD2 as a possible D gene (5 bases). The CDR3 has 17 amino acids. Looked up from germline, CDR1 is SGHRS and CDR2 is YFSETQ. Trimming left V 3 bases short and J 0 bases short, with 16 bases between. The CDR3: CASSSYLEGSSYNEQFF. DNA for the CDR3: TGCGCCAGCAGCTCCTATCTCGAGGGAAGCTCCTACAATGAGCAGTTCTTC.

This chain links TRBV6-2 or TRBV6-3 with TRBJ2-7; TRBD1 is a possible D gene (5 bases). Trimming took off 0 bases at V and 2 bases at J, with 11 bases between the two ends. CDR3 length: 15 residues. Germline-derived CDR1 and CDR2 are MNHEY and SVGEGT. CDR3 amino acids: CASSYSLGLAYEQYF. The CDR3 nucleotides are TGTGCCAGCAGTTACTCACTGGGGCTAGCCTACGAGCAGTACTTC.

The chain joins TRBV7-2 to TRBJ2-3; maybe TRBD2 (5 bases). The germline CDR1 and CDR2 sequences are SGHTA and FQGNSA. This CDR3 has 14 residues. V was pared by 2 bases and J by 4 bases, with 10 bases between. CDR3: CASSLYRGPDTQYF. CDR3 nucleotide sequence: TGTGCCAGCAGCTTATACCGGGGTCCAGATACGCAGTATTTT.

This clonotype has only a few counts. The chain links TRBV12-3 or TRBV12-4 to TRBJ2-1; tentative D call: TRBD2 (5 bases). Between the trimmed V and J ends, which lost 7 bases and 9 bases, there was a span of 16 bases. This CDR3 spans 13 amino acids. The CDR3 DNA reads TGTGCCAGCACTCCGCGGACTCGTGTTGAGCAGTTCTTC. Amino acid sequence: CASTPRTRVEQFF.

In its sample, this clonotype was seen a few times. V and J are TRBV10-3 and TRBJ1-1, with D tentatively TRBD1 (5 bases). This CDR3 spans 12 amino acids. Germline loops: CDR1 ENHRY, CDR2 SYGVKD. V was pared by 3 bases and J by 9 bases, with 11 bases between. This CDR3 is CAISDPGMKAFF. The CDR3, as DNA: TGTGCCATCAGTGACCCAGGGATGAAAGCTTTCTTT.

This clonotype has more than one count but fewer than ten. The V gene is TRBV4-3, the J gene TRBJ2-1; perhaps TRBD1 as D (6 bases). The germline gives CDR1 LGHNA, CDR2 YSLEER. The length of the CDR3 is 15 residues. V was clipped by 1 base and J by 1 base, with 8 bases between them. The chain's CDR3 is CASSQATGSYNEQFF. The CDR3 bases are TGCGCCAGCAGCCAAGCAACAGGGTCCTACAATGAGCAGTTCTTC.